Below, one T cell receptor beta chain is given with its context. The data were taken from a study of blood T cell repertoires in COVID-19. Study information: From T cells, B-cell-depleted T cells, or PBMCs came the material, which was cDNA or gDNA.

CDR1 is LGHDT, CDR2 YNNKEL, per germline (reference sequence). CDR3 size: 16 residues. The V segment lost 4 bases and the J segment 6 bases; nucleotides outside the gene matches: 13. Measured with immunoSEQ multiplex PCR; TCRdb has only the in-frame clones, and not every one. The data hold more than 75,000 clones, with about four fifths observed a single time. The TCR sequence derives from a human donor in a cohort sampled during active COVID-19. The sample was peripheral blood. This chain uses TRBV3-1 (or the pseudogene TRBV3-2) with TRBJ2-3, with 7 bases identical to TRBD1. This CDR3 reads CASSLSGTAFADTQYF. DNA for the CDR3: TGTGCCAGCAGCCTCTCCGGGACAGCCTTCGCGGATACGCAGTATTTT.